This T cell receptor (beta chain) was identified during a study of blood T cell repertoires in COVID-19. In the study overall: Sources were T cells, B-cell-depleted T cells, or PBMCs; the material itself was cDNA or gDNA.

The participants were between about 18 and 90 years old and came from about two dozen US areas. Clinical history reported by participants formed the basis on which cohorts were assigned. Methods used by the authors: It was from reference gene primer amplification that nucleated cell counts were estimated. The table came from immunoSEQ multiplex PCR; TCRdb's copy has only in-frame clones and leaves some out. For V, J and clone size, that table is used; D and trimming come from the DNA. Among a few hundred thousand clones listed, almost 90% were seen once. V dropped 7 bases and J dropped 0; count of bases not matched to a gene: 5. Germline CDR1 reads SNHLY; CDR2 reads FYNNEI. This CDR3 has 14 residues.

The sample consisted of PBMCs or T cells enriched from blood (not recorded which). The V call is TRBV2, the J call TRBJ1-1; 7 bases fit TRBD1. The sequence was obtained from a woman between 18 and 29 years old with acute COVID-19. CDR3 coding DNA: TGTGCCAGCACAGAGGGACAGATGAACACTGAAGCTTTCTTT. Encoded protein: CASTEGQMNTEAFF.